The 2 T cell receptor beta chains given below trace back to one sample, sequenced in a study of T-cell reconstitution after alpha-beta-depleted transplantation in children. Preparation of the TCRbeta library used unique molecular identifiers. TCRdb re-called the PCR reads with MiXCR, one entry per CDR3 protein. The table has around 680,000 distinct CDR3 sequences, approximately 17% seen once; the top ten hold 1.1%. The starting material was PBMCs from the stem cell graft donor, obtained from the stem cell graft. These receptors all come from a human donor who donated a stem cell graft to a child with acute myeloid leukemia.

This clonotype has ten or more counts. The junction departs from the called germline gene at one end, perhaps through a read error. V and J are TRBV7-3 and TRBJ2-7; possibly TRBD2 for D (6 bases). Germline V CDR1 and CDR2: SGHTA, FQGTGA. This CDR3 region has 13 residues. The CDR3 DNA is TGTGCCAGCAGCTTTACCGGAGGGACCCCAAGGAACTTC. It yields the protein CASSFTGGTPRNF.

Points on this clonotype: One end of the junction varies from germline; a read error may be responsible. The rearrangement uses TRBV4-3 and TRBJ2-1; TRBD2 matches at 12 bases. Germline CDR1 is LGHNA and CDR2 is YSLEER. CDR3 length: 18 residues. CDR3: CASSQGVLAGGIDNDQFF. CDR3 coding DNA: TGCGCCAGCAGCCAAGGGGTGCTAGCGGGGGGGATCGACAATGACCAGTTCTTC.